The rows below give T cell receptor beta chains drawn from one sample of a study of T cell responses to AZD1222 COVID-19 vaccine. TCRdb's copy holds only in-frame clones and misses some; the assay was immunoSEQ multiplex PCR. The table shows about 77,000 clones, with about 92% occurring only once. Sequences were derived from peripheral blood, sampled 28 days after the second AZD1222 dose. The receptors derive from an adult who received the AZD1222 COVID-19 vaccine. Both conserved end residues are part of each CDR3. The D gene is left open where the match is weak. The size of a clone is reported for some rows only, either as once, few or many, or as a class for expanded clones.

NA	NA	TRBJ2-7	TRBV20-1	TGCAGTGCTAGCGGGATGTACGAGCAGTACTTC	CSASGMYEQYF
NA	NA	TRBJ2-2	TRBV24-1	TGTGCCACCAGTGCCGACGGGGAGCTGTTTTTT	CATSADGELFF
TRBD1	NA	TRBJ1-1	TRBV9	TGTGCCAGCAGCGTATTGAGGGGGCTTCGGAACACTGAAGCTTTCTTT	CASSVLRGLRNTEAFF
TRBD1	few	TRBJ2-1	TRBV19	TGTGCCAGTAGGCCCCGGACCGGGACAGGGGCCAATGAGCAGTTCTTC	CASRPRTGTGANEQFF
NA	NA	TRBJ1-6	TRBV23-1	TGCGCCAGCCCCCAGAGCAGCTGTGACTCACCCCTCCACTTT	CASPQSSCDSPLHF
NA	NA	TRBJ1-1	TRBV20-1	TGCAGTGCTCCCACGAACACTGAAGCTTTCTTT	CSAPTNTEAFF
NA	NA	TRBJ1-4	TRBV19	TGTGCCAGTAGTTTGGGGACAACAACTAATGAAAAACTGTTTTTT	CASSLGTTTNEKLFF
NA	NA	TRBJ1-3	TRBV6-2/TRBV6-3	TGTGCCAGCAGTTACAGGCGGATCTCTGGAAACACCATATATTTT	CASSYRRISGNTIYF
NA	once	TRBJ2-3	TRBV2	TGTGCCAGCAGTCCGACCGGGAACACGCAGTATTTT	CASSPTGNTQYF
TRBD1	NA	TRBJ1-3	TRBV10-2	TGCGCCAGCAGTGATCCCGGGACAGCAGGAAACACCATATATTTT	CASSDPGTAGNTIYF
NA	once	TRBJ2-7	TRBV30	TGTGCCTGGAGTGTTCCGGGAAGCAACTACGAGCAGTACTTC	CAWSVPGSNYEQYF
NA	NA	TRBJ1-2	TRBV6-2/TRBV6-3	TGTGCCAGCAGTCGACAGAATGGCTACACCTTC	CASSRQNGYTF
TRBD1	NA	TRBJ1-2	TRBV18	TGTGCCAGCTCCGGGACAGAGGAGGGCTACACCTTC	CASSGTEEGYTF
TRBD1	NA	TRBJ2-1	TRBV6-5	TGTGCCAGCAGTTATAGGGGACAGGGGGCTGGTGAGCAGTTCTTC	CASSYRGQGAGEQFF
NA	NA	TRBJ1-4	TRBV5-4	TGTGCCAGCAGCTTGGATAAGGAAGAAAAACTGTTTTTT	CASSLDKEEKLFF
TRBD2	NA	TRBJ2-6	TRBV5-6	TGTGCCAGCAGCTTGACTAGCGGGAGGGCCTCTGGGGCCAACGTCCTGACTTTC	CASSLTSGRASGANVLTF
NA	NA	TRBJ2-7	TRBV5-6	TGTGCCAGCAGCTTGGACCAGGGAAGCTACGAGCAGTACTTC	CASSLDQGSYEQYF
TRBD1	NA	TRBJ1-2	TRBV19	TGTGCCAGTAGGGACCGGGACAGGGCATTAGCTAACTATGGCTACACCTTC	CASRDRDRALANYGYTF
NA	NA	TRBJ2-7	TRBV7-6	TGTGCCAGCAGCTCCGTCTTAACGGACGAGCAGTACTTC	CASSSVLTDEQYF
TRBD1	NA	TRBJ2-7	TRBV7-9	TGTGCCAGCAGCTCCTATAGAGGACAGGGGTCCTACGAGCAGTACTTC	CASSSYRGQGSYEQYF
NA	NA	TRBJ2-7	TRBV29-1	TGCAGCGTTGTTGGGGGATGGAACTACGAGCAGTACTTC	CSVVGGWNYEQYF
TRBD2	NA	TRBJ2-5	TRBV5-1	TGCGCCAGCAGCCCTGGACTAGCGGGAGGGCTGGGGGAGACCCAGTACTTC	CASSPGLAGGLGETQYF
NA	NA	TRBJ2-7	TRBV3-1/TRBV3-2	TGTGCCAGCAGCTTAAGCTCCTACGAGCAGTACTTC	CASSLSSYEQYF
NA	NA	TRBJ1-2	TRBV19	TGTGCCAGTAGTAGGCCTTACTATGGCTACACCTTC	CASSRPYYGYTF
NA	NA	TRBJ1-2	TRBV18	TGTGCCAGCTCACAAGATAACTATGGCTACACCTTC	CASSQDNYGYTF